One sample yielded the 15 T cell receptor beta chains listed below, sequenced in a study of persistence of HIV-infected CD4 T cells. This was the immunoSEQ version 4 assay in survey mode. This table comes from immunoSEQ multiplex PCR, and its TCRdb copy is limited to in-frame clones, with some not included. The top ten hold 5% to 7% of the sample, which has about 36,000 clones, roughly 84% seen once. The stimulus was an HIV-1 Gag 15-mer peptide pool, roughly 1 ug/peptide/mL. CD40L/CD69 double-negative CD45RO-high memory CD4+ T cells were collected. No antigen is known for these receptors. The sample here was cultured CD4+ T cells from PBMCs, taken from a patient who received antiretroviral therapy. These receptors were taken from an adult with HIV. The donor label of this sample is uncertain.

CDR3 protein: CASRGDNQPQHF. The CDR3 nucleotides read TGTGCCAGCCGCGGGGATAATCAGCCCCAGCATTTT. This rearrangement joins TRBV2 to TRBJ1-5; D remains ambiguous. V shed 8 bases and J shed 4 bases, with 9 bases lying between them. The V gene's germline CDR1 is SNHLY and CDR2 FYNNEI. The CDR3 loop spans 12 amino acids. Combining the CDR3 with reference TRBV2 and TRBJ1-5 gives the whole variable domain EPEVTQTPSHQVTQMGQEVILRCVPISNHLYFYWYRQILGQKVEFLVSFYNNEISEKSEIFDDQFSVERPDGSNFTLKIRSTKLEDSAMYFCASRGDNQPQHFGDGTRLSIL.

This chain links TRBV28 with TRBJ2-7, with D tentatively TRBD2 (5 bases). CDR3 size: 15 residues. The germline V and J ends were trimmed by 1 base and 3 bases, with 13 bases remaining between them. Germline-derived CDR1 and CDR2 are MDHEN and SYDVKM. CDR3: CASSLSRPEDYEQYF. The CDR3 DNA follows: TGTGCCAGCAGTTTATCTAGACCGGAGGACTACGAGCAGTACTTC.

This chain connects TRBV5-1 to TRBJ2-3, with a tentative D call TRBD2 (5 bases). Germline assignment: CDR1 SGHRS and CDR2 YFSETQ. V was clipped by 0 bases and J by 0 bases, with 11 bases between them. The CDR3 is 16 residues long. CDR3 bases: TGCGCCAGCAGCTTGGTGGGAGCGGCGAGCACAGATACGCAGTATTTT. Translated, it gives CASSLVGAASTDTQYF. Together with reference TRBV5-1 and TRBJ2-3, the CDR3 gives the full variable domain: KAGVTQTPRYLIKTRGQQVTLSCSPISGHRSVSWYQQTPGQGLQFLFEYFSETQRNKGNFPGRFSGRQFSNSRSEMNVSTLELGDSALYLCASSLVGAASTDTQYFGPGTRLTVL.

CDR3 sequence (DNA): TGTGCCAGCAGCCGACCCGGACAGGGGGCTACCGGTCAGCCCCAGCATTTT. This codes for CASSRPGQGATGQPQHF. The rearrangement joins TRBV6-2 or TRBV6-3 to TRBJ1-5; 11 bases agree with TRBD1. Losses at the gene ends were 6 bases for V and 6 bases for J; bases not matched to a gene: 13. This CDR3 comprises 17 residues. Germline assignment: CDR1 MNHEY and CDR2 SVGEGT.

The chain joins TRBV7-8 to TRBJ2-3; 8 bases map to TRBD1. The CDR3 runs 16 residues. V shed 2 bases and J 2 bases; nucleotides not matched to a gene: 6. The V gene's germline CDR1 is SGHVS and CDR2 FQNEAQ. This chain's CDR3 is CASSLQGALSTDTQYF. CDR3 bases: TGTGCCAGCAGCTTACAGGGGGCCCTCTCCACAGATACGCAGTATTTT.

About this clone itself: Its ends do not fully match the called genes, so a read error is possible. V and J are TRBV7-3 and TRBJ1-2, with unresolved D. This CDR3 spans 13 amino acids. Germline V gives CDR1 SGHTA, CDR2 FQGTGA. The CDR3 bases are TGTGCCAGCAGCTTAGGTGAGGGCCTTACTCAAGACTTC. It translates to CASSLGEGLTQDF.

The V call is TRBV6-5, the J call TRBJ1-6; no reliable D call. Germline V gene sequence: CDR1 MNHEY, CDR2 SVGAGI. The CDR3 contains 15 residues. The V and J ends lost 6 bases and 2 bases respectively, with 11 bases between them. Written as DNA, the CDR3 is TGTGCCAGCAGCTCGGGAGTGACCTATAATTCACCCCTCCACTTT. Protein product: CASSSGVTYNSPLHF.

The chain joins TRBV10-2 to TRBJ1-1; no reliable D call. V dropped 3 bases and J dropped 10 bases, with 12 bases sitting between them. The CDR3 has 12 amino acids. Germline V gene data show CDR1 as WSHSY and CDR2 as SAAADI. This chain's CDR3 is CASSDLQESAFF. The CDR3 DNA reads as TGCGCCAGCAGTGATCTTCAGGAGTCAGCTTTCTTT.

The chain links TRBV5-1 to TRBJ1-1; 8 bases agree with TRBD1. The V gene's germline CDR1 is SGHRS and CDR2 YFSETQ. V gave up 1 base and J gave up 5 bases; unmatched junction bases: 10. CDR3 size: 16 residues. Here the CDR3 DNA reads TGCGCCAGCAGCTTGAAGGGTCCCAGGGGGCGTACTGAAGCTTTCTTT. Its protein is CASSLKGPRGRTEAFF.

This clone was counted a few times. The chain couples TRBV27 to TRBJ2-7; tentative D call: TRBD2 (6 bases). The CDR3 length is 14 residues. The germline CDR1 and CDR2 sequences are MNHEY and SMNVEV (reference sequence). Trimming took off 5 bases at V and 5 bases at J, with 16 bases between the two ends. The CDR3 nucleotides are TGTGCCAGCAGTCACACTCAGGGACTCAACGAGCAGTACTTC. Translated, it gives CASSHTQGLNEQYF.

This clone was seen just once. One end of the junction does not line up with germline, which may come from a read error. The chain is built from TRBV18 and TRBJ1-2; D gene uncertain. Germline lookup yields CDR1 KGHSH and CDR2 LQKENI. The CDR3 is made up of 14 amino acids. CDR3 protein: CASSPDSSNYSYTF. Written as DNA, the CDR3 is TGTGCCAGCTCACCAGACTCGTCTAACTATAGCTACACCTTC.

The chain links TRBV20-1 to TRBJ2-7, with TRBD1 matching 7 bases. The CDR3 spans 13 residues. CDR1 is DFQATT and CDR2 is SNEGSKA in the germline V gene (reference sequence). After removal of 3 bases from V and 4 bases from J, the junction contained 6 bases not matched to a gene. CDR3 protein: CSASGRGKYEQYF. Written as DNA, the CDR3 is TGCAGTGCTAGTGGCAGGGGGAAGTACGAGCAGTACTTC.

The V and J genes are TRBV12-3 or TRBV12-4 and TRBJ2-7; D gene uncertain. Trimming cost V 4 bases and J 0 bases, with 1 base left between them. The CDR3 is 11 residues long. This chain's CDR3 is CASSYSYEQYF. CDR3 DNA: TGTGCCAGCAGTTACTCCTACGAGCAGTACTTC.

The V gene is TRBV6-4, the J gene TRBJ1-2; D remains ambiguous. The CDR3 totals 14 residues. The V end lost 3 bases, the J end lost 8 bases, and 16 bases lay between the germline ends. CDR1 and CDR2 (germline): MRHNA, SNTAGT. CDR3 sequence: CASSEETGVRGYTF. The CDR3 nucleotides are TGTGCCAGCAGTGAGGAGACGGGAGTGAGGGGCTACACCTTC.

J is TRBJ2-1 and V is TRBV5-1; maybe TRBD2 (6 bases). There are 17 residues in the CDR3. Germline V lookup: CDR1 SGHRS, CDR2 YFSETQ. Between the trimmed V and J ends, which lost 0 bases and 0 bases, there was a span of 13 bases. CDR3 DNA: TGCGCCAGCAGCTTGGGGATCGGAGCGGGCTCCTACAATGAGCAGTTCTTC. Its translation: CASSLGIGAGSYNEQFF.